What follows are 29 T cell receptor beta chains derived from one specimen sequenced in a study of regulatory and conventional T cells in RAG deficiency. Profiling relied on immunoSEQ multiplex PCR, and the TCRdb table lists in-frame clones only, not all of them. Among tens of thousands of clones listed, approximately 93% were seen once. Blood CD4+ CD25-low CD127-high conventional T cells supplied the genomic DNA template. The same sample was also studied in work on regulatory T cells. From that report: Amplification used 52 TRBV primers and 13 TRBJ primers.

The sequenced material came from CD4+ T cells sorted from blood. The receptors come from a human donor in good health.

V usage is TRBV7-2 and J usage is TRBJ2-1; 8 bases are shared with TRBD2. Unmatched junction bases numbered 10, after V lost 5 bases and J lost 7 bases. Germline V CDR1 and CDR2: SGHTA, FQGNSA. The CDR3 spans 15 residues. CDR3 DNA: TGTGCCAGCAGCACGGGACTAGTGGGACGGAATGAGCAGTTCTTC. Translating it yields CASSTGLVGRNEQFF.

The chain couples TRBV11-2 to TRBJ1-6; D gene unclear. The CDR3 is 13 residues long. V lost 1 base to trimming and J lost 8 bases, with 6 bases between them. CDR1 SGHAT and CDR2 FQNNGV come from the germline V gene. CDR3 in amino acids: CASSLVWDSPLHF. The CDR3 region has the DNA TGTGCCAGCAGCTTAGTTTGGGATTCACCCCTCCACTTT.

The chain links TRBV27 to TRBJ1-2, with TRBD1 matching 7 bases. Germline values: CDR1 MNHEY, CDR2 SMNVEV (reference sequence). The junction had 11 bases not matched to a gene; V was cut back by 2 bases and J by 2 bases. This CDR3 is 17 amino acids long. The CDR3 sequence: CASSLSQGTARNYGYTF. The DNA of the CDR3 is TGTGCCAGCAGTTTAAGTCAAGGGACAGCTAGAAACTATGGCTACACCTTC.

The V call is TRBV19, the J call TRBJ2-7, with TRBD1 as a possible D gene (6 bases). V lost 6 bases to trimming and J lost 6 bases, with 15 bases between them. CDR1 LNHDA and CDR2 SQIVND come from the germline V gene (reference sequence). The CDR3 extends over 13 amino acids. The CDR3 coding sequence is TGTGCCAGTAGCCAACAGGGTGTAGGCGAGCAGTACTTC. It codes for CASSQQGVGEQYF.

The chain links TRBV9 to TRBJ1-2; 9 bases match TRBD1. V trimming: 2 bases; J trimming: 4 bases; junction bases outside the gene matches: 6. CDR3 length: 15 residues. Per the germline V gene, CDR1 is SGDLS and CDR2 is YYNGEE. This CDR3 reads CASSVGTGPGYGYTF. The CDR3 nucleotides are TGTGCCAGCAGCGTCGGGACAGGGCCGGGCTATGGCTACACCTTC.

The chain employs TRBV14 and TRBJ1-4, with 8 bases matching TRBD1. The V gene's germline CDR1 is SGHDN and CDR2 FVKESK. Losses at the gene ends were 2 bases for V and 10 bases for J; bases not matched to a gene: 6. The CDR3 totals 14 residues. CDR3 residues: CASSQQGASGKLFF. The CDR3, as DNA: TGTGCCAGCAGCCAACAGGGGGCATCGGGAAAACTGTTTTTT.

The chain employs TRBV7-2 and TRBJ2-1; D remains ambiguous. This CDR3 is built from 12 residues. Germline V lookup: CDR1 SGHTA, CDR2 FQGNSA. V dropped 8 bases and J dropped 4 bases, with 9 bases sitting between them. Here the CDR3 DNA reads TGTGCCAGCGGTGGCTCTTACAATGAGCAGTTCTTC. It yields the protein CASGGSYNEQFF.

This clone was detected only once. The V and J genes are TRBV14 and TRBJ1-1, with a tentative D call TRBD1 (6 bases). This CDR3 contains 14 residues. Per the germline V gene, CDR1 is SGHDN and CDR2 is FVKESK. The V end lost 4 bases, the J end lost 5 bases, and 14 bases lay between the germline ends. DNA for the CDR3: TGTGCCAGCAGCCGCCAAACAAGGGGGACTGAAGCTTTCTTT. Translated: CASSRQTRGTEAFF.

The V and J genes are TRBV19 and TRBJ1-3; D remains unclear. Germline CDR1 reads LNHDA; CDR2 reads SQIVND (reference sequence). CDR3 length: 15 amino acids. Trimming left V 4 bases short and J 0 bases short, with 10 bases between. CDR3 amino acids: CASSTDTVSGNTIYF. The CDR3 nucleotides are TGTGCCAGTAGTACCGACACAGTCTCTGGAAACACCATATATTTT.

The rearrangement joins TRBV11-2 to TRBJ2-3; possible D gene TRBD1, 7 bases. Per germline, CDR1 SGHAT and CDR2 FQNNGV. The CDR3 sequence is 16 residues long. V was clipped by 5 bases and J by 3 bases, with 18 bases between them. This chain's CDR3 is CASSPTAAGGTDTQYF. CDR3 sequence (DNA): TGTGCCAGCAGCCCGACGGCGGCAGGGGGGACAGATACGCAGTATTTT.

The chain combines TRBV27 with TRBJ2-1, with D possibly being TRBD2 (7 bases). The CDR3 is made up of 16 amino acids. Germline values: CDR1 MNHEY, CDR2 SMNVEV (reference sequence). The ends were cut back, 1 base at V and 3 bases at J, with 13 bases in the middle. In nucleotides, the CDR3 is TGTGCCAGCAGTTTATATCCGGGGGGCGACTACAATGAGCAGTTCTTC. It translates to CASSLYPGGDYNEQFF.

The rearrangement uses TRBV18 and TRBJ1-5, with a tentative D call TRBD1 (5 bases). Between the trimmed V and J ends, which lost 3 bases and 1 base, there was a span of 22 bases. Germline values: CDR1 KGHSH, CDR2 LQKENI. The CDR3 is 19 amino acids. CDR3 amino acids: CASSPTGISLSGSNQPQHF. The CDR3 DNA sequence: TGTGCCAGCTCACCTACAGGAATCTCTCTGTCTGGAAGCAATCAGCCCCAGCATTTT.

This rearrangement joins TRBV9 to TRBJ2-7; no clear D gene. The CDR3 runs to 12 residues. Germline-derived CDR1 and CDR2 are SGDLS and YYNGEE. The V gene lost 6 bases and the J gene lost 3 bases, with 10 bases spanning the gap. The CDR3: CASNGPGYEQYF. In DNA, the CDR3 is TGTGCCAGCAACGGACCGGGCTACGAGCAGTACTTC.

The CDR3 loop is CASSPAPGQGHLEQYF. The CDR3 DNA reads as TGTGCCAGCAGCCCTGCCCCGGGACAGGGGCACCTCGAGCAGTACTTC. V usage is TRBV21-1 and J usage is TRBJ2-5; the tabulated D call, TRBD1, remains unverified against the DNA. Judging by the DNA end, TRBJ2-7 fits better; the J call may be wrong. TRBV21-1 is a known pseudogene. This CDR3 has 16 residues.

The genes are TRBV29-1 and TRBJ1-2; 10 positions match TRBD1. CDR3 size: 16 residues. Germline values: CDR1 SQVTM, CDR2 ANQGSEA. V lost 6 bases and J lost 2; bases outside the gene matches: 12. This CDR3 is CSVTTGTGAVNYGYTF. In DNA form, the CDR3 reads TGCAGCGTCACGACCGGGACAGGGGCGGTAAACTATGGCTACACCTTC. The whole variable domain, remainder taken from reference TRBV29-1 and TRBJ1-2, is SAVISQKPSRDICQRGTSLTIQCQVDSQVTMMFWYRQQPGQSLTLIATANQGSEATYESGFVIDKFPISRPNLTFSTLTVSNMSPEDSSIYLCSVTTGTGAVNYGYTFGSGTRLTVV.

The chain combines TRBV2 with TRBJ2-3, with D uncertain. Germline V gene lookup returns CDR1 SNHLY and CDR2 FYNNEI. CDR3 size: 15 residues. Trimming removed 2 bases from V and 1 base from J, with 10 bases in between. The CDR3 region has the DNA TGTGCCAGCAGTGAACAGGCCTGGGGCACAGATACGCAGTATTTT. Its translation is CASSEQAWGTDTQYF.

The CDR3 DNA sequence: TGTGCCAGCAGCTCGACCGGACAGGGAATCAGTGAGCAGTTCTTC. Its translation: CASSSTGQGISEQFF. J is TRBJ2-1 and V is TRBV11-3; 8 bases line up with TRBD1. Germline trimming cut 4 bases from V and 9 bases from J; bases unmatched to any gene: 11. Germline CDR1 and CDR2: SGHNT and YENEEA. The CDR3 has 15 amino acids.

This chain uses TRBV18 with TRBJ2-6, with a tentative D call TRBD1 (6 bases). Trimming removed 1 base at V and 0 bases at J, with 16 bases between. The CDR3 sequence is 19 residues long. CDR1 is KGHSH and CDR2 is LQKENI in the germline V gene. CDR3 nucleotides: TGTGCCAGCTCACCACTCCCGGACAGTGTTAGCTCTGGGGCCAACGTCCTGACTTTC. Protein product: CASSPLPDSVSSGANVLTF.

The V gene is TRBV2, the J gene TRBJ2-7; 12 bases fit TRBD2. The V and J ends lost 6 bases and 2 bases, in that order; junction bases with no gene match: 8. Germline V gene data show CDR1 as SNHLY and CDR2 as FYNNEI. The CDR3 loop spans 16 amino acids. CDR3 in DNA: TGTGCCAGCAGCGAACCCCTAGCGGGAGGGGCCTACGAGCAGTACTTC. The encoded protein is CASSEPLAGGAYEQYF.

As regards this clone: Compared with germline, one end of the junction differs, possibly owing to a read error. The CDR3 region is CSAEQGADEQFF. For the CDR3, the DNA is TGCAGCGCTGAACAGGGGGCCGATGAGCAGTTCTTC. The V call is TRBV29-1, the J call TRBJ2-1; 9 nucleotides match TRBD1. This CDR3 has 12 residues. Germline assignment: CDR1 SQVTM and CDR2 ANQGSEA.

The rearrangement links TRBV6-1 to TRBJ1-2; D ambiguous. Looked up from germline, CDR1 is MNHNS and CDR2 is SASEGT. The CDR3 loop spans 14 amino acids. Between the trimmed V and J ends, which lost 1 base and 4 bases, there was a span of 10 bases. The CDR3 coding sequence is TGTGCCAGCAGTGAAGAGAGGCCCTTCTATGGCTACACCTTC. It translates to CASSEERPFYGYTF.

This chain joins TRBV5-4 and TRBJ1-2; unclear D gene. The CDR3 contains 15 residues. Germline CDR1 and CDR2: SGHNT and YYREEE (reference sequence). Trimming left V 0 bases short and J 2 bases short, with 11 bases between. The CDR3 DNA reads as TGTGCCAGCAGCTTGGACCCCACAGAGAACTATGGCTACACCTTC. Translated: CASSLDPTENYGYTF.

This chain joins TRBV11-1 and TRBJ2-5; D is unclear. Germline CDR1 SGHAT, CDR2 FQDESV (reference sequence). The V gene lost 5 bases and the J gene lost 1 base, with 14 bases spanning the gap. The CDR3 consists of 15 residues. Written as DNA, the CDR3 is TGTGCCAGCAGCCTCCTGACGGATAGCCAAGAGACCCAGTACTTC. Translation: CASSLLTDSQETQYF.

The V gene is TRBV5-1, the J gene TRBJ1-1; perhaps TRBD1 as D (6 bases). CDR3 size: 14 residues. Trimming pared 2 bases from V and 1 base from J, leaving 9 bases between. The germline V gene has CDR1 SGHRS and CDR2 YFSETQ. This chain's CDR3 is CASSLQTGNTEAFF. CDR3 coding DNA: TGCGCCAGCAGCTTACAGACAGGGAACACTGAAGCTTTCTTT. Using reference TRBV5-1 and TRBJ1-1 for the parts outside the CDR3, the full variable domain is KAGVTQTPRYLIKTRGQQVTLSCSPISGHRSVSWYQQTPGQGLQFLFEYFSETQRNKGNFPGRFSGRQFSNSRSEMNVSTLELGDSALYLCASSLQTGNTEAFFGQGTRLTVV.

This rearrangement joins TRBV5-4 to TRBJ2-2, with D perhaps TRBD1 or TRBD2 (5 bases each). The germline V gene encodes CDR1 SGHNT and CDR2 YYREEE (reference sequence). The CDR3 loop spans 16 amino acids. The V end was cut by 2 bases, the J end by 0 bases, with 11 bases between. The CDR3 spells CASSFFGGPNTGELFF. As DNA, the CDR3 is TGTGCCAGCAGCTTCTTTGGGGGACCGAACACCGGGGAGCTGTTTTTT.

The genes are TRBV6-5 and TRBJ1-1; D is possibly TRBD1 (5 bases). Trimming took off 4 bases at V and 4 bases at J, with 10 bases between the two ends. CDR1 is MNHEY, CDR2 SVGAGI, per germline. The CDR3 loop spans 13 amino acids. The CDR3 sequence: CASSFGARTEAFF. The DNA for the CDR3 is TGTGCCAGCAGTTTTGGGGCGCGCACTGAAGCTTTCTTT.

This sequence joins TRBV2 and TRBJ1-3; weak D call: TRBD1 (6 bases). The CDR3 totals 14 residues. V lost 6 bases, J lost 0 bases, and 9 bases lay in between. CDR1 is SNHLY, CDR2 FYNNEI, per germline. The DNA for the CDR3 is TGTGCCAGCAGGAGGGGACACTCTGGAAACACCATATATTTT. Amino acid sequence: CASRRGHSGNTIYF.

This clone was picked up one time. Here the CDR3 DNA reads TGCAGCGCCCTTTCCGGGAGTGAAAAACTGTTTTTT. It translates to CSALSGSEKLFF. The chain joins TRBV29-1 to TRBJ1-4; no firm D call. The length of the CDR3 is 12 residues. Germline V CDR1 and CDR2: SQVTM, ANQGSEA. Trimming stripped 7 bases from V and 7 bases from J, with 13 bases between.

J is TRBJ1-6 and V is TRBV7-9; no definite D call. V dropped 8 bases and J dropped 5 bases, with 10 bases sitting between them. CDR1 is SEHNR, CDR2 FQNEAQ, per germline (reference sequence). CDR3 length: 13 residues. CDR3 in amino acids: CASVGADNSPLHF. The CDR3 DNA reads as TGTGCCAGCGTGGGAGCAGATAATTCACCCCTCCACTTT. Using reference TRBV7-9 and TRBJ1-6 for the parts outside the CDR3, the full variable domain is DTGVSQNPRHKITKRGQNVTFRCDPISEHNRLYWYRQTLGQGPEFLTYFQNEAQLEKSRLLSDRFSAERPKGSFSTLEIQRTEQGDSAMYLCASVGADNSPLHFGNGTRLTVT.